This T cell receptor (beta chain) stems from a study of blood T cells in healthy people across ages. This clonotype was picked up a small number of times. Primers used in a second PCR of roughly 7 to 11 cycles were a sample-barcoded 5' primer and a J-beta primer mix. At least 2.5 million CDR3-containing paired-end reads were obtained per sample. A single record per CDR3 protein comes from TCRdb applying MiXCR to the 5' RACE reads. The table includes about 900,000 distinct CDR3 sequences, around 62% detected once. In germline, CDR1 is LGHNA, CDR2 YNFKEQ. The CDR3 covers 17 residues. Trimming removed 4 bases from V and 5 bases from J; junction bases left unmatched: 15.

The chain recombines TRBV4-2 with TRBJ2-5; 8 nucleotides line up with TRBD1. The sequence derives from a man aged 25-45 years in good health. The sample was blood. CDR3 sequence (DNA): TGTGCCAGCAGCCCCAGGGGGCAGAGGGTCTCGGTGGAGACCCAGTACTTC. Residues: CASSPRGQRVSVETQYF.